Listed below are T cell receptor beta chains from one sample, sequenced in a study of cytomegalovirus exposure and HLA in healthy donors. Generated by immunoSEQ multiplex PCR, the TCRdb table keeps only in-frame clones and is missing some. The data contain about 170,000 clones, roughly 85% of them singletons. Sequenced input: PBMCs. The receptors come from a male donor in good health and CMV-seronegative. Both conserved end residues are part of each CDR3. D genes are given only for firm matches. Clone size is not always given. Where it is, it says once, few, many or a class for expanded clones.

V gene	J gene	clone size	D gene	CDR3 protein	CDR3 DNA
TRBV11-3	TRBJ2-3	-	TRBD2	CASSKAGVVADTQYF	TGTGCCAGCAGCAAGGCGGGAGTAGTCGCAGATACGCAGTATTTT
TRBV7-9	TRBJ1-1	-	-	CASSSTQNTEAFF	TGTGCCAGCAGCTCGACACAGAACACTGAAGCTTTCTTT
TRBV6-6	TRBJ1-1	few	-	CASYSTSLQRSYTFF	TGTGCCAGCTACTCCACTTCCCTCCAGCGATCCTATACTTTCTTT
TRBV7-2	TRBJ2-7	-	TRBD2	CASRPAGPAYEQYF	TGTGCCAGCAGACCAGCGGGGCCCGCCTACGAGCAGTACTTC
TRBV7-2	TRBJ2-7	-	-	CASSSNRAAYEQYF	TGTGCCAGCAGCAGCAACAGGGCAGCATACGAGCAGTACTTC
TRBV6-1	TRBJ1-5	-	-	CASSGENRANQPQHF	TGTGCCAGCAGTGGGGAAAACAGGGCCAATCAGCCCCAGCATTTT
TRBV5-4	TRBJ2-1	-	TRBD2	CASSPSGGAYNEQFF	TGTGCCAGCAGCCCAAGCGGGGGGGCTTACAATGAGCAGTTCTTC
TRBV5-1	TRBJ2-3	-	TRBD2	CASSLVLAGGRAADTQYF	TGCGCCAGCAGCTTGGTCCTAGCGGGAGGGCGGGCGGCAGATACGCAGTATTTT
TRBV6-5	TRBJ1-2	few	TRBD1	CASSSDRGRVYGYTF	TGTGCCAGCAGTTCCGACAGGGGGCGCGTCTATGGCTACACCTTC
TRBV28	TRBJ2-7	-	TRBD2	CASSGGGPLSNSYEQYF	TGTGCCAGCAGTGGCGGGGGGCCCTTGAGTAACTCCTACGAGCAGTACTTC
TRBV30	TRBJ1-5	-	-	CAWSGQQGNQPQHF	TGTGCCTGGAGCGGGCAACAGGGTAATCAGCCCCAGCATTTT
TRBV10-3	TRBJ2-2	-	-	CAIRDSGNTGELFF	TGTGCCATCAGGGATAGCGGGAACACCGGGGAGCTGTTTTTT
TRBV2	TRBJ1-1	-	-	CASRRGGNEAFF	TGTGCCAGCAGGAGAGGGGGAAATGAAGCTTTCTTT
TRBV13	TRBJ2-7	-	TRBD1	CASSITGTGSYEQYF	TGTGCCAGCAGCATAACCGGGACAGGCAGCTACGAGCAGTACTTC
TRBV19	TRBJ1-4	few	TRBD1	CASGVDRGEKLFF	TGTGCCAGCGGAGTGGACAGGGGAGAAAAACTGTTTTTT
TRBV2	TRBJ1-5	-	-	CASSDRGPNQPQHF	TGTGCCAGCAGTGATAGGGGCCCCAATCAGCCCCAGCATTTT
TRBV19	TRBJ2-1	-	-	CASSPTRYQNEQFF	TGTGCCAGTAGCCCCACCAGGTATCAAAATGAGCAGTTCTTC
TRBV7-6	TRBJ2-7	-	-	CASSLEATYEQYF	TGTGCCAGCAGCTTAGAAGCCACCTACGAGCAGTACTTC
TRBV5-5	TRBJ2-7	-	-	CASSLGSGAEQYF	TGTGCCAGCAGCTTGGGATCAGGGGCCGAGCAGTACTTC
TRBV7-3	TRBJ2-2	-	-	CASSLGAAGELFF	TGTGCCAGCAGCTTAGGAGCGGCCGGGGAGCTGTTTTTT
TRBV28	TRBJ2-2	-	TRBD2	CATWASGTGELFF	TGTGCCACCTGGGCTAGCGGTACCGGGGAGCTGTTTTTT
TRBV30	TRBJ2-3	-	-	CAFGQNTDTQYF	TGTGCCTTTGGACAGAACACAGATACGCAGTATTTT
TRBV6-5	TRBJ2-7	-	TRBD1	CASSQIQGAGEQYF	TGTGCCAGCAGTCAAATACAGGGGGCGGGCGAGCAGTACTTC
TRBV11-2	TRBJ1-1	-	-	CASSLSRNTEAFF	TGTGCCAGCAGCTTATCCCGGAACACTGAAGCTTTCTTT
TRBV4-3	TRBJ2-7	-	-	CASSQDSPGSGGNEQYF	TGCGCCAGCAGCCAAGATTCCCCTGGGTCAGGGGGGAACGAGCAGTACTTC
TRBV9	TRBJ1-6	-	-	CASSVDSSYNSPLHF	TGTGCCAGCAGCGTAGACAGCTCCTATAATTCACCCCTCCACTTT
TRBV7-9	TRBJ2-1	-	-	CASSLLRANEQFF	TGTGCCAGCAGCTTACTCAGGGCAAATGAGCAGTTCTTC